This T cell receptor beta chain originates from a study of CD8 T cells in ankylosing spondylitis. Study-level points and caveats: A motif in TCR beta, a set of eight highly homologous variants, appeared characteristic of ankylosing spondylitis blood. Disease-linked clones proved CD8+ and comparatively uncommon in peripheral blood. Reports of some motif variants in reactive arthritis synovial fluid and blood predate this one.

With regard to this clonotype: Antigen: not known.

Libraries of TCR beta came from quantitative 5'-RACE with molecular barcodes. TCRdb analysed the 5' RACE reads with MiXCR anew, one entry per CDR3 protein. The repertoire holds 350,000 or so distinct CDR3 sequences, roughly 8% seen once, with roughly 15% in the top ten. The CDR3 contains 18 residues. Germline CDR1 reads SGHAT; CDR2 reads FQNNGV. With 2 bases clipped from V and 4 bases from J, the junction kept 8 bases outside the gene matches. The sequence derives from a male donor with ankylosing spondylitis. The sample consisted of blood, either unsorted or a sorted T cell fraction (not recorded which). This chain connects TRBV11-2 to TRBJ2-5; 15 bases agree with TRBD2. CDR3 in amino acids: CASSLSPWTSGRVETQYF. CDR3 DNA sequence: TGTGCCAGCAGCTTATCCCCCTGGACTAGCGGGAGGGTAGAGACCCAGTACTTC.